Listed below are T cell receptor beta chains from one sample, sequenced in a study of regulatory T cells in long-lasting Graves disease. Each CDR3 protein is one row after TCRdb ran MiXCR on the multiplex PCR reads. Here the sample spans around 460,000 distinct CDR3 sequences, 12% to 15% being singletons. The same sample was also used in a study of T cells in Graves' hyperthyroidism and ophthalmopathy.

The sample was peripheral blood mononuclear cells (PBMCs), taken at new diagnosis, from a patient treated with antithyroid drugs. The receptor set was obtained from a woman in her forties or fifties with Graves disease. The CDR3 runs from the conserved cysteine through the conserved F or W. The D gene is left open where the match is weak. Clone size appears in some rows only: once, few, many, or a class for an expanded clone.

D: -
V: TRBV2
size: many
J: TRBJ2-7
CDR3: CASSESIVGPLYEQYF
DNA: TGTGCCAGCAGTGAGTCGATTGTGGGACCACTCTACGAGCAGTACTTC

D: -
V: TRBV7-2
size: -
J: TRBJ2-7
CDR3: CASSLAGAEGEQYF
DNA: TGTGCCAGCAGCTTAGCGGGGGCTGAGGGCGAGCAGTACTTC

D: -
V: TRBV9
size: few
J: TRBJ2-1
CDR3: CASSVAGTHGPNNEQFF
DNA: TGTGCCAGCAGCGTAGCAGGGACCCACGGGCCTAACAATGAGCAGTTCTTC

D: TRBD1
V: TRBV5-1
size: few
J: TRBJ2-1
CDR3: CASSLQGANEQFF
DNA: TGCGCCAGCAGCCTACAGGGGGCAAATGAGCAGTTCTTC

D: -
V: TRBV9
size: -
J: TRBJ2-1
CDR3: CASSPTGGGTSSYNEQFF
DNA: TGTGCCAGCAGCCCGACAGGTGGGGGCACCAGCTCCTACAATGAGCAGTTCTTC

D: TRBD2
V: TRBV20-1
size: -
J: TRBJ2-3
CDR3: CSARDLASGSHDTQYF
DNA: TGCAGTGCTAGAGATCTTGCTAGCGGGAGTCACGATACGCAGTATTTT

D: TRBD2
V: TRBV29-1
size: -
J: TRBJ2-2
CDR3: CSVGGQLKGTSGNPIGELFF
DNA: TGCAGCGTTGGGGGGCAGTTGAAAGGGACTAGCGGGAACCCTATCGGGGAGCTGTTTTTT

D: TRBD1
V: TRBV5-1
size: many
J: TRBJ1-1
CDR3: CASSSDGQGQAFF
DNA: TGCGCCAGCAGCTCGGACGGACAGGGTCAAGCTTTCTTT

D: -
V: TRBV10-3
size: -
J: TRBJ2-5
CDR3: CAVNGGYQETQYF
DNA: TGTGCCGTAAATGGGGGGTACCAAGAGACCCAGTACTTC

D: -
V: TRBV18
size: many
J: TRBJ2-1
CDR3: CASSDTYLYNEQFF
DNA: TGTGCCAGCTCCGACACTTACCTATACAATGAGCAGTTCTTC

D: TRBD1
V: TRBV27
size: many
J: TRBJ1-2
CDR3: CASSSLPLFGQGMGGYTF
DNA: TGTGCCAGCAGTTCCCTCCCCCTCTTCGGACAGGGGATGGGTGGCTACACCTTC

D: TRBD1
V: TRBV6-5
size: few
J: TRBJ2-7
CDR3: CASSYSGDRTYEQYF
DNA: TGTGCCAGCAGTTACTCAGGGGACAGAACCTACGAGCAGTACTTC

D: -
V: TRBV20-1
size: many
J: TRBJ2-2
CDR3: CSAARGFNTGELFF
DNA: TGCAGTGCAGCCAGGGGCTTCAACACCGGGGAGCTGTTTTTT

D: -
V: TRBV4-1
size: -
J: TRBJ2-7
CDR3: CASSQVSLAQSSYEQYF
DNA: TGCGCCAGCAGCCAAGTGTCCTTGGCCCAAAGCTCCTACGAGCAGTACTTC

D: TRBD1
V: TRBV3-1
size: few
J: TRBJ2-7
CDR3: CASSHPRGPYEQYF
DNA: TGTGCCAGCAGCCACCCCAGGGGGCCCTACGAGCAGTACTTC

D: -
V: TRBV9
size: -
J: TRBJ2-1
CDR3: CASSVGGTANNEQFF
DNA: TGTGCCAGCAGCGTCGGAGGGACAGCCAACAATGAGCAGTTCTTC

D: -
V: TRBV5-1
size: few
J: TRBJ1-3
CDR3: CASSLVGDTGNTIYF
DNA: TGCGCCAGCAGCTTGGTCGGGGACACTGGAAACACCATATATTTT

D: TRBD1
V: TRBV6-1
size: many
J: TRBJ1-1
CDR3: CASREDRGRLYTEAFF
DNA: TGTGCCAGCCGGGAAGACAGGGGGCGACTCTACACTGAAGCTTTCTTT

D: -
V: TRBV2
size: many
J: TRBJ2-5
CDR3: CASSSRRAGEETQYF
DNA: TGTGCCAGCAGTTCACGGAGGGCAGGGGAAGAGACCCAGTACTTC

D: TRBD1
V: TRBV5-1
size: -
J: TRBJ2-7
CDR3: CASSLGSGGASYEQYF
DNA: TGCGCCAGCAGCTTGGGATCAGGGGGCGCCTCCTACGAGCAGTACTTC

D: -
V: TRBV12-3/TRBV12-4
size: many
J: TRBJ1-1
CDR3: CASSFFGRNTEAFF
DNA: TGTGCCAGCAGTTTTTTTGGGCGAAACACTGAAGCTTTCTTT

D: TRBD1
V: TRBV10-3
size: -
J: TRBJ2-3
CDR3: CASAGTGGTSTDTQYF
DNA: TGTGCCTCGGCCGGGACAGGGGGTACTAGCACAGATACGCAGTATTTT

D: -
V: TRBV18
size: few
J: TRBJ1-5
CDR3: CASSPSPPSSNQPQHF
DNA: TGTGCCAGCTCACCGAGTCCCCCCTCTAGCAATCAGCCCCAGCATTTT

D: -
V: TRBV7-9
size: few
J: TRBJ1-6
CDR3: CASSLAGGGSPLHF
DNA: TGTGCCAGCAGCTTAGCGGGGGGAGGATCACCCCTCCACTTT

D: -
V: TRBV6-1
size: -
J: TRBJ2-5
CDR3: CASTPGPQETQYF
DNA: TGTGCCAGCACTCCCGGCCCCCAAGAGACCCAGTACTTC

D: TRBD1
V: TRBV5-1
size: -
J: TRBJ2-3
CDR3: CASSLDRTTDTQYF
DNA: TGCGCCAGCAGCCTGGACAGGACCACAGATACGCAGTATTTT

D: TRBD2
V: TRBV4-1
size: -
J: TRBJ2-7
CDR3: CASSPRMTSGRVYEQYF
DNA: TGCGCCAGCAGCCCCCGGATGACTAGCGGGAGGGTTTACGAGCAGTACTTC

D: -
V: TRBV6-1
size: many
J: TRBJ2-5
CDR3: CASTAVGRDGETQYF
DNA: TGTGCCAGCACGGCGGTAGGGAGAGACGGAGAGACCCAGTACTTC

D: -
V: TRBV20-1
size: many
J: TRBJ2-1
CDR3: CSASYILNEQFF
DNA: TGCAGTGCTAGCTATATACTCAATGAGCAGTTCTTC

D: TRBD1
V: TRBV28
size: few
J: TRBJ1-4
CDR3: CASSFRGQGALRANEKLFF
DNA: TGTGCCAGCAGTTTCAGGGGACAGGGGGCTTTAAGAGCTAATGAAAAACTGTTTTTT

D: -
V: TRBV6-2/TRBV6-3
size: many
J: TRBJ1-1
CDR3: CASSYSRGGNTEAFF
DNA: TGTGCCAGCAGTTACTCGAGGGGGGGAAACACTGAAGCTTTCTTT

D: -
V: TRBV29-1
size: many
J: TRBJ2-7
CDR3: CSVEVSGHEQYF
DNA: TGCAGCGTTGAAGTGTCTGGGCACGAGCAGTACTTC

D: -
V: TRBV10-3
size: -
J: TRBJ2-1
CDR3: CAISARQDEQFF
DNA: TGTGCCATCAGTGCGAGGCAGGATGAGCAGTTCTTC

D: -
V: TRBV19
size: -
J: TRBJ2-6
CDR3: CASSILGRSSGANVLTF
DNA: TGTGCCAGTAGTATCCTGGGACGGAGTTCTGGGGCCAACGTCCTGACTTTC

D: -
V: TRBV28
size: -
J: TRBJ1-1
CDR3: CASREARGNTEAFF
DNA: TGTGCCAGCAGAGAGGCCAGAGGGAACACTGAAGCTTTCTTT

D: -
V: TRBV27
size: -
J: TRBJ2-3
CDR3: CASSLFNTQYF
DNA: TGTGCCAGCAGTTTATTTAATACGCAGTATTTT

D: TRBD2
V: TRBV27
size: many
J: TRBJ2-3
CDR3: CASSFSGLAGRTDTQYF
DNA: TGTGCCAGCAGTTTCTCTGGACTAGCGGGGCGCACAGATACGCAGTATTTT

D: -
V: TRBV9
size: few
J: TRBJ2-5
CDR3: CASSLGPKQETQYF
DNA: TGTGCCAGCAGCTTGGGACCAAAACAAGAGACCCAGTACTTC

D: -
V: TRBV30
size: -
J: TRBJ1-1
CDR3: CAWSRTNTEAFF
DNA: TGTGCCTGGAGTCGGACGAACACTGAAGCTTTCTTT

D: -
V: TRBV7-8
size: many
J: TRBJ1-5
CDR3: CASSLSLDQPQHF
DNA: TGTGCCAGCAGCTTATCCCTAGATCAGCCCCAGCATTTT

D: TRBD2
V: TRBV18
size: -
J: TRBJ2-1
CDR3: CASSPPSGGAGNEQFF
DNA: TGTGCCAGCTCACCCCCATCTGGGGGAGCGGGGAATGAGCAGTTCTTC

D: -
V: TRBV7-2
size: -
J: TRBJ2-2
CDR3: CASSLLEGASTGELFF
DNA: TGTGCCAGCAGCTTATTGGAGGGGGCTAGCACCGGGGAGCTGTTTTTT

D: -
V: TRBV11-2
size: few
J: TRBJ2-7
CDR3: CASSLGQGDHEQYF
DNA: TGTGCCAGCAGCCTCGGACAAGGCGACCACGAGCAGTACTTC

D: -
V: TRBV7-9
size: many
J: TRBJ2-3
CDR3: CASSFGLGGTDTQYF
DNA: TGTGCCAGCAGCTTTGGGTTGGGAGGCACAGATACGCAGTATTTT

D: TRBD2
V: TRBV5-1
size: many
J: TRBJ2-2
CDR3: CASSLDLAGAGTGELFF
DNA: TGCGCCAGCAGCTTGGACTTAGCGGGAGCGGGCACCGGGGAGCTGTTTTTT

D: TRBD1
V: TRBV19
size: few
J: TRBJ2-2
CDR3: CASSPWTGHVGELFF
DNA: TGTGCCAGTAGTCCTTGGACAGGGCACGTAGGGGAGCTGTTTTTT